The clone carrying this T cell receptor beta chain was picked up one time. The source of the sample is a study of cytomegalovirus exposure and HLA in healthy donors. Primers: 60 Vbeta forward and 13 Jbeta reverse. Sequencing used immunoSEQ multiplex PCR; TCRdb keeps in-frame clones, though not all of them. The sample includes over 85,000 clones, about 70% seen only once; the top ten take 1.2%. The V gene's germline CDR1 is MNHEY and CDR2 SMNVEV (reference sequence). V was cut by 2 bases and J by 3 bases, with 14 bases left in between. The CDR3 loop spans 16 amino acids. This receptor was taken from a female donor in good health and CMV-seronegative. The chain is built from TRBV27 and TRBJ1-3; D remains ambiguous. The sample taken for sequencing was PBMCs. The CDR3 sequence is CASSLASPRYGNTIYF. The CDR3, as DNA: TGTGCCAGCAGTTTAGCTTCCCCGAGATATGGAAACACCATATATTTT.